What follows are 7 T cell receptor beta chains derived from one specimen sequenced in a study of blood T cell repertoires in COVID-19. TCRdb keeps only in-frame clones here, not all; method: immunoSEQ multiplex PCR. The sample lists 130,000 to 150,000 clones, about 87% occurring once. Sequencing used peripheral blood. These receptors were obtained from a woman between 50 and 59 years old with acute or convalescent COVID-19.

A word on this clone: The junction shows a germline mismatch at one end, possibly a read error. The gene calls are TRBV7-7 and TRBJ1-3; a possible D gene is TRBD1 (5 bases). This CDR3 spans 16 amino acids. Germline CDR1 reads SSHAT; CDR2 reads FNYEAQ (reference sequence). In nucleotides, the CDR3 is TGTGCTAGCAGCCCTCGATTGGGGGGTCCTGGAAACACCATATATTTT. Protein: CASSPRLGGPGNTIYF.

The CDR3 spells CSAREPRDYTF. The CDR3, as DNA: TGCAGTGCTAGAGAACCCCGCGACTACACCTTC. This chain joins TRBV20-1 and TRBJ1-2; D is unclear. CDR1 and CDR2 (germline): DFQATT, SNEGSKA (reference sequence). The CDR3 is 11 residues long. V lost 0 bases and J lost 10, with 9 bases in between.

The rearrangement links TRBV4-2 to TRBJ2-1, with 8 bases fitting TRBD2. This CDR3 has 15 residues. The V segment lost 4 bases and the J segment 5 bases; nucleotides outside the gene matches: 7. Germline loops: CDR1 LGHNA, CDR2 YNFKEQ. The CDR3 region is CASSPGLGLNNEQFF. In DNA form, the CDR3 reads TGTGCCAGCAGCCCGGGACTAGGGCTCAACAATGAGCAGTTCTTC.

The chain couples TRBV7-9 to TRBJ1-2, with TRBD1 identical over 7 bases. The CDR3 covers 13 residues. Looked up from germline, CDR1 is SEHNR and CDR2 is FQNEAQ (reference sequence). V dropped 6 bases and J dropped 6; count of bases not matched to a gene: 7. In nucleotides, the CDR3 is TGTGCCAGCAGACATCAGGGGGTGGATGGCTACACCTTC. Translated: CASRHQGVDGYTF.

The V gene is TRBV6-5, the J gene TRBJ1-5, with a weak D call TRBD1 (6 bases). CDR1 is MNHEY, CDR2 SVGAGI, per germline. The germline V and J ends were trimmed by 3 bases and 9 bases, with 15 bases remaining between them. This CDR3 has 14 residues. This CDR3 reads CASSYYDQGSPQHF. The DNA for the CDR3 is TGTGCCAGCAGTTATTACGACCAGGGGTCGCCCCAGCATTTT.

As DNA, the CDR3 is TGTGCCTGGAAAGGGGATGACTACGAGCAGTACTTC. This sequence encodes CAWKGDDYEQYF. The V call is TRBV30, the J call TRBJ2-7, with a weak D call TRBD1 (5 bases). V was shortened by 4 bases and J by 3 bases, with 10 bases between the two germline ends. This CDR3 comprises 12 residues. Per the germline V gene, CDR1 is GTSNPN and CDR2 is SVGIG (reference sequence).

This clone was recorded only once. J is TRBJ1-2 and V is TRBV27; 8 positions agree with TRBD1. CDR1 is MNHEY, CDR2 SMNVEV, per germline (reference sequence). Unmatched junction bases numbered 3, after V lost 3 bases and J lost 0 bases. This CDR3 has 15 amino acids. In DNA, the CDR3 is TGTGCCAGCAGTTTTTGGACAGGGACTAACTATGGCTACACCTTC. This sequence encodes CASSFWTGTNYGYTF.